This note documents a single T cell receptor (beta chain) sequence. Its specificity is not known. The data belong to a study of T cell responses to AZD1222 COVID-19 vaccine. Study results and caveats: The study found vaccine-associated CD4 TCRs spanning spike, dominant at 160-218 and 743-854. Spike-specific TCR breadth and depth were elevated following two AZD1222 doses. AZD1222 recipients seropositive at baseline numbered only five to seven. Donors were largely white British and mainly female; clonal diversity was possibly underestimated.

The CDR3 spans 18 residues. Trimming took 3 bases from V and 5 from J; bases not matched to a gene: 15. Germline V gene data show CDR1 as LGHNA and CDR2 as YNFKEQ. The data were produced by immunoSEQ multiplex PCR, yet TCRdb's version contains in-frame clones alone and is incomplete. The data contain 73,000 or so clones, more than 70% of them singletons. The specimen comprised peripheral blood, sampled on day 0 of AZD1222 vaccination. This chain connects TRBV4-2 to TRBJ2-7; 11 bases fit TRBD2. The receptor was derived from an adult in good health. The CDR3 nucleotides read TGTGCCAGCAGCCACCTATTAGCCGGGACTAGCGGAACTCACGAGCAGTACTTC. It translates to CASSHLLAGTSGTHEQYF.